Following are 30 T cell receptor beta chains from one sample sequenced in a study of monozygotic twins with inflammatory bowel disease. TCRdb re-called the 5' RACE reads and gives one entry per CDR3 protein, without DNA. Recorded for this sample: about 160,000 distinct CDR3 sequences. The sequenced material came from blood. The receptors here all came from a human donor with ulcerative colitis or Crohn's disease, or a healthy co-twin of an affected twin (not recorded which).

CDR3 residues: CASSLVRGNSPLHF. The rearrangement uses TRBV7-2 and TRBJ1-6. The CDR3 runs to 14 residues. From germline, CDR1 is SGHTA and CDR2 FQGNSA.

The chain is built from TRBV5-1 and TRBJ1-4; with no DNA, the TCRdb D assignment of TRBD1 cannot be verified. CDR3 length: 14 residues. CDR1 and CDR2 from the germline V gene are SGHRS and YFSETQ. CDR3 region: CASSSGTVNEKLFF.

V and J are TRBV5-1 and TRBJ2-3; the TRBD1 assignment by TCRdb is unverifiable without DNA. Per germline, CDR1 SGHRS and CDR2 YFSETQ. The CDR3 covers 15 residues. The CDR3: CASSLGQGSTDTQYF.

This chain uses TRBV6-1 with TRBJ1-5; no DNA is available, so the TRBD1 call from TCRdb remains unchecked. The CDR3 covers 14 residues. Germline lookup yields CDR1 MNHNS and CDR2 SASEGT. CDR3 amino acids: CASSEWGLNQPQHF.

Here the CDR3 reads CASSSRTGDGEKLFF. The rearrangement links TRBV5-1 to TRBJ1-4; lacking DNA, the TRBD1 call made by TCRdb goes unchecked. The CDR3 sequence is 15 residues long. The germline CDR1 and CDR2 sequences are SGHRS and YFSETQ.

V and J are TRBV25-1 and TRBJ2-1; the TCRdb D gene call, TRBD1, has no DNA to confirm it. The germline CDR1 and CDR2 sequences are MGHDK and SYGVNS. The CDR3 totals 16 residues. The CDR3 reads CASSRARGRSYNEQFF.

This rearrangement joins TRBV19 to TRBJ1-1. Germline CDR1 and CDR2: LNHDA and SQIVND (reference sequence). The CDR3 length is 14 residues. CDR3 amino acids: CASRVGPGGTEAFF.

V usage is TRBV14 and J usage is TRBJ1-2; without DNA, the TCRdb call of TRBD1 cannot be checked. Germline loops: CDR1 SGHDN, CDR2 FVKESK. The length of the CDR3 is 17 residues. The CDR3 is CASSQEGVPQASLGYTF.

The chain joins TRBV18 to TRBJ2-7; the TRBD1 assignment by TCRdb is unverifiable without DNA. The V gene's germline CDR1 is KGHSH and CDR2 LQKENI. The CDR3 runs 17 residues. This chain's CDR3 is CASSPLSRDRVIYEQYF. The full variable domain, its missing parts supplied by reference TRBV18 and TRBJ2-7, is NAGVMQNPRHLVRRRGQEARLRCSPMKGHSHVYWYRQLPEEGLKFMVYLQKENIIDESGMPKERFSAEFPKEGPSILRIQQVVRGDSAAYFCASSPLSRDRVIYEQYFGPGTRLTVT.

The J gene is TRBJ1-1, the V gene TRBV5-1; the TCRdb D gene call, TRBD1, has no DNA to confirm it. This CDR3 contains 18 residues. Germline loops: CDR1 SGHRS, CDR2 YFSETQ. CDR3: CASSLVGVGGSLNTEAFF.

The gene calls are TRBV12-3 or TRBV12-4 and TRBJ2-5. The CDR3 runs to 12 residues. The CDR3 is CASRRIQETQYF.

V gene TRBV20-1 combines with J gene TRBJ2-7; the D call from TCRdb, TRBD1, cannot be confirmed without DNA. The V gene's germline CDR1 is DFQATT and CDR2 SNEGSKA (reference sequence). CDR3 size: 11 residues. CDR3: CSTGVAYEQYF.

The CDR3 sequence: CASSFLRTGNSVRSGANVLTF. The J gene is TRBJ2-6, the V gene TRBV28; the TCRdb D gene call, TRBD1, has no DNA to confirm it. Germline values: CDR1 MDHEN, CDR2 SYDVKM. The CDR3 runs to 21 residues.

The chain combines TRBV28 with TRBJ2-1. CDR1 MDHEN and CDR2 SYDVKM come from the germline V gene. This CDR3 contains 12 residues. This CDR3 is CASSLGQNEQFF.

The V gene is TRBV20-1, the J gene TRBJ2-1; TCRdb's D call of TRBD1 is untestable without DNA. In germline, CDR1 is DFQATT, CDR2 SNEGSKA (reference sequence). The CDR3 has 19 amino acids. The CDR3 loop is CSASWRWGQGASSYNEQFF.

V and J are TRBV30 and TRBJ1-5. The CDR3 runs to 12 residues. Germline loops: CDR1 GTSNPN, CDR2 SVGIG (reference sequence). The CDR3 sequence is CAWSANNQPQHF.

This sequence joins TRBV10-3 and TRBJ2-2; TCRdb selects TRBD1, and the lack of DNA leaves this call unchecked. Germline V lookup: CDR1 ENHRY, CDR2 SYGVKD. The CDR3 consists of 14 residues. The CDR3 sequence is CAISNRGNTGELFF.

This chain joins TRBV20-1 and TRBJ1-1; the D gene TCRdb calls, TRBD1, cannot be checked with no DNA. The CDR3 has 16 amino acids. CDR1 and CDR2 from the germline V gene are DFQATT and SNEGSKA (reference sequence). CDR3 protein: CSAEDSGGGSGTEAFF.

CDR3: CASSWGLAGVTDTQYF. This chain connects TRBV5-6 to TRBJ2-3; there is no DNA to check the TCRdb D call of TRBD2. CDR1 is SGHDT, CDR2 YYEEEE, per germline. CDR3 length equals 16 residues. Variable domain in full (rest from reference TRBV5-6 and TRBJ2-3): DAGVTQSPTHLIKTRGQQVTLRCSPKSGHDTVSWYQQALGQGPQFIFQYYEEEERQRGNFPDRFSGHQFPNYSSELNVNALLLGDSALYLCASSWGLAGVTDTQYFGPGTRLTVL.

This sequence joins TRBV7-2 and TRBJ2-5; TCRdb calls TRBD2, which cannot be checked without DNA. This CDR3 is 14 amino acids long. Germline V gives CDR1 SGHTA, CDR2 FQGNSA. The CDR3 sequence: CASSLGGGQETQYF.

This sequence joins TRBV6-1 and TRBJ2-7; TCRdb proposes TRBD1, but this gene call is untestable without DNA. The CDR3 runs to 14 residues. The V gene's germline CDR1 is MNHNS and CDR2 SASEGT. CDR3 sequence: CASSLSGGPSEQYF.

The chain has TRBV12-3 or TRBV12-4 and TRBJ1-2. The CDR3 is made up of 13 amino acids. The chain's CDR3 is CASSLAGRNGYTF.

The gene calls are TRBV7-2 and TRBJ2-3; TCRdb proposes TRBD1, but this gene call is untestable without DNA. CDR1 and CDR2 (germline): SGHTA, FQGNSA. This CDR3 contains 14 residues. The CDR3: CAPAARGYTDTQYF. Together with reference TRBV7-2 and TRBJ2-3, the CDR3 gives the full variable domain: GAGVSQSPSNKVTEKGKDVELRCDPISGHTALYWYRQSLGQGLEFLIYFQGNSAPDKSGLPSDRFSAERTGGSVSTLTIQRTQQEDSAVYLCAPAARGYTDTQYFGPGTRLTVL.

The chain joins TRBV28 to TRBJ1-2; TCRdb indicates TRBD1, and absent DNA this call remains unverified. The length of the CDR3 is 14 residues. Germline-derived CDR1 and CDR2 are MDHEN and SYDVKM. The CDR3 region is CASSSGGRLYGYTF.

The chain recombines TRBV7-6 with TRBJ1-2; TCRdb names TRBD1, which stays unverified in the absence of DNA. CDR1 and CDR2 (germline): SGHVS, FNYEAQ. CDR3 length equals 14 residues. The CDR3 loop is CASSFGGANYGYTF.

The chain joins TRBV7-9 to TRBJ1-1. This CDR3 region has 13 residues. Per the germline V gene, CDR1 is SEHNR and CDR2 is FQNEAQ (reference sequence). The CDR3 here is CASSLAQGTEAFF.

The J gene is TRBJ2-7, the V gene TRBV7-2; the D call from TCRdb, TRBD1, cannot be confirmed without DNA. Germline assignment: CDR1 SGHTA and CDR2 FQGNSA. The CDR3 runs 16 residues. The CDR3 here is CASSLGGQEGSYEQYF.

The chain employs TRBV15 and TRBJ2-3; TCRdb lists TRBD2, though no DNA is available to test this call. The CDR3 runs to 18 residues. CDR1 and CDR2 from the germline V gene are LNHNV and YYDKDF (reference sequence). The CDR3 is CATSRDLLAGGGTDTQYF.

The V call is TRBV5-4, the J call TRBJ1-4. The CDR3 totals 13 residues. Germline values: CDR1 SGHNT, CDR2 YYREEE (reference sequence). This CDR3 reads CASSLEREEKLFF.

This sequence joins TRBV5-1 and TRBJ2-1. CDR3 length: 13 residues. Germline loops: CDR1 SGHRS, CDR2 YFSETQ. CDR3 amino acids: CASSLVASNEQFF.